A selection of T cell receptor beta chains follows, all from one sample in a study of blood T cell repertoires in COVID-19. Using immunoSEQ multiplex PCR, the repertoire was profiled, and TCRdb retains in-frame clones only, with some absent. The sample includes around 67,000 clones, around four fifths of them seen just once. The sequenced material came from peripheral blood. These receptors came from an older man with acute or convalescent COVID-19. Both conserved end residues are part of each CDR3. Fields, in order: D gene, J gene, V gene, clone size, CDR3 protein, CDR3 DNA. A D gene is named only where the DNA matches it firmly. For some rows the clone size is stated as once, few or many, or as a class when expanded; others skip it.

>.|TRBJ2-5|TRBV6-2/TRBV6-3|.
CASSYGALLQETQYF
TGTGCCAGCAGTTACGGGGCCCTCCTCCAAGAGACCCAGTACTTC
>TRBD1|TRBJ1-3|TRBV28|.
CASRAGGPGNTIYF
TGTGCCAGCAGGGCAGGGGGACCTGGAAACACCATATATTTT
>.|TRBJ2-3|TRBV7-3|.
CASSLDGVGDTQYF
TGTGCCAGCAGCCTCGACGGGGTTGGAGATACGCAGTATTTT
>TRBD1|TRBJ2-1|TRBV5-6|.
CASTPGQDSYNEQFF
TGTGCCAGCACCCCCGGACAGGATTCCTACAATGAGCAGTTCTTC
>TRBD1|TRBJ2-3|TRBV3-1/TRBV3-2|.
CASSTGADTQYF
TGTGCCAGCAGCACAGGGGCAGATACGCAGTATTTT
>TRBD1|TRBJ2-1|TRBV5-1|once
CASSFHRGAYNEQFF
TGCGCCAGCAGCTTTCACAGGGGGGCCTACAATGAGCAGTTCTTC
>.|TRBJ2-2|TRBV5-1|once
CASSPAGSTGELFF
TGCGCCAGCAGCCCAGCGGGTAGCACCGGGGAGCTGTTTTTT
>TRBD1|TRBJ1-2|TRBV2|.
CASRKRTGGSYGYTF
TGTGCCAGCAGAAAGAGGACAGGGGGCTCCTATGGCTACACCTTC
>TRBD1|TRBJ1-2|TRBV3-1/TRBV3-2|few
CASSQKGQGAGYTF
TGTGCCAGCAGCCAAAAGGGGCAGGGGGCTGGCTACACCTTC
>TRBD1|TRBJ1-3|TRBV19|few
CASSRGTAGGNTIYF
TGTGCCAGTAGTCGTGGGACAGCCGGAGGAAACACCATATATTTT
>.|TRBJ1-4|TRBV6-1|.
CASSEALGPGEKLFF
TGTGCCAGCAGTGAAGCGCTCGGACCAGGGGAAAAACTGTTTTTT
>.|TRBJ1-1|TRBV18|.
CASSLDRNTEAFF
TGTGCCAGCTCCCTCGACAGGAACACTGAAGCTTTCTTT
>.|TRBJ2-7|TRBV19|.
CASSSLQGLSYEQYF
TGTGCCAGTAGTTCCCTGCAGGGTCTTTCCTACGAGCAGTACTTC
>.|TRBJ2-3|TRBV7-6|.
CASSPIGGARADTQYF
TGTGCCAGCAGCCCTATAGGAGGGGCGAGGGCAGATACGCAGTATTTT
>TRBD2|TRBJ2-5|TRBV7-2|.
CASSRTSKETQYF
TGTGCCAGCAGCCGGACTAGTAAAGAGACCCAGTACTTC
>TRBD2|TRBJ2-1|TRBV6-6|once
CASTWTSGGGNEQFF
TGTGCCAGCACTTGGACTAGCGGGGGGGGCAATGAGCAGTTCTTC
>.|TRBJ1-1|TRBV10-3|.
CAARENTEAFF
TGTGCCGCTCGAGAAAACACTGAAGCTTTCTTT
>.|TRBJ2-5|TRBV18|.
CASSPTPSGLGETQYF
TGTGCCAGCTCACCAACGCCCAGCGGTCTTGGAGAGACCCAGTACTTC
>.|TRBJ1-2|TRBV30|.
CALQGPWGYTF
TGTGCCTTACAGGGTCCGTGGGGCTACACCTTC
>.|TRBJ2-2|TRBV6-6|.
CASSHAGPRDTGELFF
TGTGCCAGCAGTCACGCGGGCCCGCGAGACACCGGGGAGCTGTTTTTT
>.|TRBJ1-2|TRBV11-2|.
CASSLVARGNYGYTF
TGTGCCAGCAGCTTAGTAGCCAGGGGAAACTATGGCTACACCTTC
>.|TRBJ2-7|TRBV19|.
CASSTGGSGYLSSYEQYF
TGTGCCAGTAGTACCGGTGGTAGCGGATATCTCAGCTCCTACGAGCAGTACTTC
>.|TRBJ2-7|TRBV5-1|.
CASSPGDNSYEQYF
TGCGCCAGCAGCCCCGGGGACAACTCCTACGAGCAGTACTTC
>.|TRBJ2-3|TRBV27|.
CASSLRGGTRTDTQYF
TGTGCCAGCAGTTTACGTGGGGGGACCCGCACAGATACGCAGTATTTT
>.|TRBJ1-5|TRBV20-1|.
CSASTGDGQPQHF
TGCAGTGCTAGTACCGGAGACGGTCAGCCCCAGCATTTT
>.|TRBJ1-1|TRBV19|.
CASTQGNWVTEAFF
TGTGCCAGTACCCAGGGGAATTGGGTAACTGAAGCTTTCTTT
>TRBD2|TRBJ2-7|TRBV2|.
CASRTSGYEQYF
TGTGCCAGCAGGACTAGCGGCTACGAGCAGTACTTC
>.|TRBJ2-7|TRBV28|.
CASKRTSYEQYF
TGTGCCAGCAAAAGGACTTCTTACGAGCAGTACTTC
>TRBD1|TRBJ2-5|TRBV24-1|.
CATSVPGTGETQYF
TGTGCCACCAGTGTCCCAGGGACAGGGGAGACCCAGTACTTC
>.|TRBJ2-2|TRBV24-1|once
CATMASTGELFF
TGTGCCACCATGGCCAGCACCGGGGAGCTGTTTTTT
>.|TRBJ1-4|TRBV28|.
CASSLFIGQGSEKLFF
TGTGCCAGCAGTTTATTTATCGGGCAGGGTAGTGAAAAACTGTTTTTT
>TRBD2|TRBJ2-2|TRBV6-1|few
CASSEVGAGGNTGELFF
TGTGCCAGCAGTGAAGTTGGTGCGGGAGGAAACACCGGGGAGCTGTTTTTT
>TRBD2|TRBJ2-5|TRBV3-1/TRBV3-2|.
CASSFLAGRGSEETQYF
TGTGCCAGCAGCTTTCTAGCGGGAAGGGGTTCAGAAGAGACCCAGTACTTC
>TRBD1|TRBJ1-1|TRBV19|.
CASTQTGGYTEAFF
TGTGCCAGCACGCAGACAGGGGGCTACACTGAAGCTTTCTTT
>TRBD2|TRBJ2-5|TRBV4-3|.
CASSQDSGGETQYF
TGCGCCAGCAGCCAAGATTCGGGGGGGGAGACCCAGTACTTC
>.|TRBJ1-6|TRBV6-5|.
CASRFQRTRNSPLHF
TGTGCCAGCAGGTTCCAACGAACGAGGAATTCACCCCTCCACTTT
>TRBD2|TRBJ2-1|TRBV5-1|.
CASSLEVAGKLNEQFF
TGCGCCAGCAGCTTGGAGGTAGCGGGTAAACTGAATGAGCAGTTCTTC